The 8 T cell receptor beta chains below all came from one sample that was sequenced in a study of blood T cell repertoires in COVID-19 (TCRdb year 2020). Library method: the immunoSEQ multiplex PCR assay. TCRdb carries this immuneACCESS record with in-frame sequences only. Its versions omit some clonotypes, under half of them owing to an unresolved V gene in the studies checked, with the rest unexplained. The sample contains about 130,000 clones, about nine tenths of them found a single time. The ten biggest clones cover roughly 11% of the sample. The specimen was peripheral blood. The receptor set was obtained from a woman aged 70 to 79 with COVID-19, enrolled during active disease.

The chain joins TRBV5-1 to TRBJ2-7; 9 bases match TRBD1. Germline-derived CDR1 and CDR2 are SGHRS and YFSETQ. This CDR3 has 14 amino acids. J was trimmed by 7 bases and V by 4 bases; bases with no gene match: 9. The CDR3 nucleotides read TGCGCCAGCAGCCCCCGGGACAGGGTAGGTGAGCAGTACTTC. Amino acid sequence: CASSPRDRVGEQYF.

The rearrangement uses TRBV5-1 and TRBJ2-1; a possible D gene is TRBD1 (5 bases). Trimming took off 1 base at V and 0 bases at J, with 14 bases between the two ends. Germline CDR1 is SGHRS and CDR2 is YFSETQ. The CDR3 runs to 17 residues. The CDR3 nucleotides read TGCGCCAGCAGCTTGCCTCGACAGTCCGACTCCTACAATGAGCAGTTCTTC. It yields the protein CASSLPRQSDSYNEQFF.

The rearrangement links TRBV7-9 to TRBJ2-5; 8 nucleotides agree with TRBD1. From germline, CDR1 is SEHNR and CDR2 FQNEAQ (reference sequence). V dropped 6 bases and J dropped 4; count of bases not matched to a gene: 10. The CDR3 contains 15 residues. The CDR3 loop reads CASRPFIQGGETQYF. CDR3 sequence (DNA): TGTGCCAGCAGGCCATTTATACAGGGGGGAGAGACCCAGTACTTC. Filled out from reference TRBV7-9 and TRBJ2-5, the complete variable domain reads DTGVSQNPRHKITKRGQNVTFRCDPISEHNRLYWYRQTLGQGPEFLTYFQNEAQLEKSRLLSDRFSAERPKGSFSTLEIQRTEQGDSAMYLCASRPFIQGGETQYFGPGTRLLVL.

V gene TRBV28 combines with J gene TRBJ1-6, with D unclear. Per the germline V gene, CDR1 is MDHEN and CDR2 is SYDVKM. The CDR3 consists of 14 residues. Trimming took 5 bases from V and 8 from J, leaving 13 bases between them. The CDR3 sequence is CASSIGGWDSPLHF. CDR3 nucleotides: TGTGCCAGCAGTATTGGAGGGTGGGATTCACCCCTCCACTTT.

This clone was recorded a few times. V gene TRBV6-5 combines with J gene TRBJ2-5, with D unresolved. The ends were cut back, 0 bases at V and 2 bases at J, with 7 bases in the middle. Germline V gives CDR1 MNHEY, CDR2 SVGAGI. The CDR3 extends over 14 amino acids. DNA for the CDR3: TGTGCCAGCAGTTACTCGGAGCAGCAAGAGACCCAGTACTTC. It is translated as CASSYSEQQETQYF.

This chain connects TRBV3-1 (or the pseudogene TRBV3-2) to TRBJ2-5; TRBD1 agrees at 7 bases. After removal of 2 bases from V and 1 base from J, the junction contained 10 bases not matched to a gene. Germline-derived CDR1 and CDR2 are LGHDT and YNNKEL (reference sequence). The CDR3 is made up of 17 amino acids. CDR3 sequence reads: CASSQPILQGLQETQYF. The CDR3 bases are TGTGCCAGCAGCCAACCCATTTTACAGGGGCTCCAAGAGACCCAGTACTTC.

The CDR3 sequence: CATSSAGTGSNQPQHF. CDR3 nucleotides: TGTGCCACCAGTTCCGCGGGGACAGGGAGCAATCAGCCCCAGCATTTT. The chain employs TRBV24-1 and TRBJ1-5; TRBD1 matches at 9 bases. Unmatched junction bases numbered 6, after V lost 6 bases and J lost 1 base. From germline, CDR1 is KGHDR and CDR2 SFDVKD. This CDR3 contains 16 residues.

The chain carries TRBV10-3 and TRBJ1-2, with D tentatively TRBD1 (5 bases). Trimming removed 10 bases from V and 3 bases from J, with 9 bases in between. This CDR3 region has 11 residues. Germline V lookup: CDR1 ENHRY, CDR2 SYGVKD. In DNA form, the CDR3 reads TGTGCCACACAGGAACACTATGGCTACACCTTC. It codes for CATQEHYGYTF.